This entry lists 22 T cell receptor beta chains sequenced from one sample in a study of early stage breast cancer tumors. The protocol was immunoSEQ multiplex PCR, while the TCRdb copy is restricted to in-frame clones and leaves out a portion. The sample records 9,300 or so clones, roughly two thirds being singletons. The sample comprised normal breast tissue next to the tumor. The receptor set was obtained from a person in their sixties with breast cancer.

Written as DNA, the CDR3 is TGTGCCAGCAGCTCCCGGGCGGGATTAGAGACCCAGTACTTC. As protein: CASSSRAGLETQYF. The chain carries TRBV7-9 and TRBJ2-5; D perhaps matches TRBD2 (6 bases). CDR1 is SEHNR, CDR2 FQNEAQ, per germline (reference sequence). V lost 4 bases and J lost 4, with 13 bases in between. The CDR3 is 14 residues long.

This chain uses TRBV25-1 with TRBJ2-7; maybe TRBD2 (6 bases). The CDR3 loop spans 14 amino acids. Deletions cut 3 bases from V and 2 bases from J, with 11 bases between. Germline CDR1 is MGHDK and CDR2 is SYGVNS. CDR3 nucleotides: TGTGCCAGCAGTGACTGGGACTCCCCCTACGAGCAGTACTTC. This sequence encodes CASSDWDSPYEQYF.

The V and J genes are TRBV9 and TRBJ2-7, with a possible D match to TRBD1 (6 bases). The V end was cut by 4 bases, the J end by 6 bases, with 14 bases between. Germline assignment: CDR1 SGDLS and CDR2 YYNGEE. The CDR3 sequence is 13 residues long. CDR3: CASSLWDTSEQYF. CDR3 in DNA: TGTGCCAGCAGCCTATGGGACACATCCGAGCAGTACTTC.

Judged by abundance, this clone is medium-sized (0.01 to 0.1%). CDR3 bases: TGTGCAAGTCGCTTAGGCGGGAGCTCCTACAATGAGCAGTTCTTC. This gives the protein CASRLGGSSYNEQFF. V is TRBV12-2 and J is TRBJ2-1; the listed D gene, TRBD2, was not tested against the DNA. TRBV12-2 is reported as a pseudogene. The CDR3 is 15 amino acids.

The chain joins TRBV19 to TRBJ2-2; the match to TRBD2 covers 16 bases. CDR3 length equals 18 residues. The germline CDR1 and CDR2 sequences are LNHDA and SQIVND (reference sequence). The V and J ends lost 8 bases and 1 base, in that order; junction bases with no gene match: 7. The CDR3 DNA reads TGTGCCAGTGCGGCGGGACTAGCGGGAGGGCGGAACACCGGGGAGCTGTTTTTT. This codes for CASAAGLAGGRNTGELFF.

This clone was observed a handful of times. The chain uses TRBV19 and TRBJ1-2; 7 bases are a match to TRBD1. The CDR3 runs to 14 residues. V shed 6 bases, J shed 3 bases, and the junction held 7 bases outside the gene matches. CDR1 is LNHDA and CDR2 is SQIVND in the germline V gene (reference sequence). For the CDR3, the DNA is TGTGCCAGTAGCACCGACCAGGGGGACTATGGCTACACCTTC. This sequence encodes CASSTDQGDYGYTF.

The V call is TRBV5-4, the J call TRBJ1-4; D call uncertain. Trimming took off 0 bases at V and 11 bases at J, with 11 bases between the two ends. This CDR3 comprises 13 residues. Germline CDR1 SGHNT, CDR2 YYREEE (reference sequence). This CDR3 is CASSLGRSEKLFF. In DNA, the CDR3 is TGTGCCAGCAGCTTGGGACGTTCGGAGAAACTGTTTTTT.

The chain recombines TRBV11-2 with TRBJ1-2; 11 nucleotides agree with TRBD1. V lost 7 bases to trimming and J lost 4 bases; unmatched junction nucleotides: 11. CDR3 length: 16 residues. CDR1 SGHAT and CDR2 FQNNGV come from the germline V gene. The CDR3 DNA is TGTGCCAGCACACCGGGACAGGGGGGGTACGGCTATGGCTACACCTTC. Amino acids: CASTPGQGGYGYGYTF.

This chain uses TRBV7-2 with TRBJ2-1; the D gene is possibly TRBD1 (5 bases). Germline assignment: CDR1 SGHTA and CDR2 FQGNSA. The CDR3 totals 14 residues. Trimming left V 5 bases short and J 10 bases short, with 18 bases between. CDR3 DNA: TGTGCCAGCAGCCGCCCTCGACCCCGACAGGAGCAGTTCTTC. Its protein is CASSRPRPRQEQFF.

This clone is categorized as medium-sized (0.01 to 0.1%). This sequence joins TRBV27 and TRBJ2-5; possibly TRBD2 for D (5 bases). This CDR3 is 16 amino acids long. Germline V gene sequence: CDR1 MNHEY, CDR2 SMNVEV (reference sequence). V was trimmed by 9 bases and J by 5 bases, leaving 25 bases between them. CDR3 nucleotide sequence: TGTGCCAGTTTTCCATCCCCCGCTAGCTGGAAGGAGACCCAGTACTTC. This sequence encodes CASFPSPASWKETQYF.

The V and J genes are TRBV30 and TRBJ1-1; D perhaps matches TRBD1 (5 bases). CDR1 is GTSNPN, CDR2 SVGIG, per germline (reference sequence). V lost 2 bases and J 3 bases, leaving 16 bases between the germline ends. The length of the CDR3 is 15 residues. The CDR3: CAWSSWGGRDTEAFF. CDR3 bases: TGTGCCTGGAGTTCGTGGGGGGGACGGGACACTGAAGCTTTCTTT.

V gene TRBV19 combines with J gene TRBJ1-5, with 8 bases that match TRBD1. V dropped 2 bases and J dropped 5; count of bases not matched to a gene: 5. The germline CDR1 and CDR2 sequences are LNHDA and SQIVND (reference sequence). This CDR3 region has 15 residues. CDR3 sequence: CASSIRGQAHQPQHF. DNA of the CDR3: TGTGCCAGTAGTATAAGGGGACAGGCGCATCAGCCCCAGCATTTT.

The chain is built from TRBV19 and TRBJ1-5; the D gene is possibly TRBD1 (6 bases). V was shortened by 0 bases and J by 9 bases, with 12 bases between the two germline ends. Germline lookup yields CDR1 LNHDA and CDR2 SQIVND (reference sequence). CDR3 length: 14 residues. CDR3 sequence (DNA): TGTGCCAGTAGTATAGACGGACTAGGGGGGCCCCAGCATTTT. Translation: CASSIDGLGGPQHF.

The gene calls are TRBV19 and TRBJ1-2, with TRBD1 matching 8 bases. Germline loops: CDR1 LNHDA, CDR2 SQIVND (reference sequence). There are 13 residues in the CDR3. V trimming: 10 bases; J trimming: 8 bases; junction bases outside the gene matches: 12. The CDR3 loop is CATKGQAERGYTF. The CDR3 region has the DNA TGTGCCACCAAGGGACAGGCGGAGCGGGGCTACACCTTC.

This chain links TRBV28 with TRBJ2-6; TRBD1 is a possible D gene (6 bases). The germline CDR1 and CDR2 sequences are MDHEN and SYDVKM. The CDR3 is made up of 18 amino acids. Trimming left V 3 bases short and J 0 bases short, with 15 bases between. CDR3 residues: CASSFLLTGHSGANVLTF. CDR3 coding DNA: TGTGCCAGCAGTTTTCTCCTGACGGGACACTCTGGGGCCAACGTCCTGACTTTC.

The gene calls are TRBV2 and TRBJ1-2; D call uncertain. Trimming took off 2 bases at V and 6 bases at J, with 16 bases between the two ends. The CDR3 consists of 15 residues. Germline loops: CDR1 SNHLY, CDR2 FYNNEI. In DNA, the CDR3 is TGTGCCAGCAGTGAATACCAGGTGACATTTGATGGCTACACCTTC. Its protein product is CASSEYQVTFDGYTF.

By proportion, this clone is medium-sized. The chain couples TRBV2 to TRBJ2-5; TRBD1 might be the D (6 bases). From germline, CDR1 is SNHLY and CDR2 FYNNEI. Trimming pared 9 bases from V and 2 bases from J, leaving 16 bases between. There are 14 residues in the CDR3. This CDR3 reads CASGEYGQQETQYF. The CDR3 nucleotides read TGTGCCAGTGGGGAGTACGGACAGCAAGAGACCCAGTACTTC.

A single count supports this clone. V and J are TRBV4-3 and TRBJ1-1; TRBD1 is a possible D gene (5 bases). The ends were cut back, 3 bases at V and 6 bases at J, with 11 bases in the middle. Germline-derived CDR1 and CDR2 are LGHNA and YSLEER. The CDR3 totals 13 residues. In DNA, the CDR3 is TGCGCCAGCAGCCAGAGCAGGGCGGCTGAAGCTTTCTTT. As protein: CASSQSRAAEAFF.

V gene TRBV6-5 combines with J gene TRBJ2-7; 9 bases map to TRBD1. This CDR3 comprises 14 residues. The V gene end was trimmed by 6 bases and the J gene end by 1 base; junction bases not matched to a gene: 4. CDR1 and CDR2 (germline): MNHEY, SVGAGI. The CDR3 spells CASSRQGGSYEQYF. In DNA, the CDR3 is TGTGCCAGCAGCCGACAGGGGGGGTCCTACGAGCAGTACTTC.

V is TRBV19 and J is TRBJ2-1; tentative D call: TRBD1 (6 bases). Germline V CDR1 and CDR2: LNHDA, SQIVND (reference sequence). This CDR3 has 12 residues. V was pared by 10 bases and J by 8 bases, with 15 bases between. The CDR3 spells CATRQGSHEQFF. The CDR3 DNA is TGTGCCACCCGTCAGGGGTCCCATGAGCAGTTCTTC.

The chain links TRBV9 to TRBJ2-1; 8 bases agree with TRBD2. This CDR3 has 16 amino acids. J lost 4 bases, V lost 4 bases, and 10 bases had no gene match. CDR1 is SGDLS, CDR2 YYNGEE, per germline. The CDR3 region has the DNA TGTGCCAGCAGCCCCAGAGCAGCGGGAGCGTACAATGAGCAGTTCTTC. Protein: CASSPRAAGAYNEQFF.

The table lists this clone with a few counts. V gene TRBV7-9 combines with J gene TRBJ2-2; TRBD1 matches at 8 bases. Germline V CDR1 and CDR2: SEHNR, FQNEAQ (reference sequence). This CDR3 region has 15 residues. The J segment lost 4 bases and the V segment lost 4 bases, leaving 5 bases of the junction unmatched. The CDR3 region has the DNA TGTGCCAGCAGCTCAGGACAGGGAGTCACCGGGGAGCTGTTTTTT. It yields the protein CASSSGQGVTGELFF.